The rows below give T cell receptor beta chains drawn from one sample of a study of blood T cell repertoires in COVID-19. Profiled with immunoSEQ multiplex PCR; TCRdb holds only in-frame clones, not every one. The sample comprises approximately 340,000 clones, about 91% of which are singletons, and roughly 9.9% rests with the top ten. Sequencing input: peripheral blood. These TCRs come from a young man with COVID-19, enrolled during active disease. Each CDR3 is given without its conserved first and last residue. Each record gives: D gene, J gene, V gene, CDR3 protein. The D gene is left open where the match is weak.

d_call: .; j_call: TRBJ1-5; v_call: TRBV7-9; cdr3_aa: ASSQEGSQPQH
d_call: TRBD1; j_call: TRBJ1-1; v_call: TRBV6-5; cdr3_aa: ASSLRQGDTEAF
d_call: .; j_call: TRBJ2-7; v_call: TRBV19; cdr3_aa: ASAGGNSYEQY
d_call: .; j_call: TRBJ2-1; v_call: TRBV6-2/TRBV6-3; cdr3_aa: ASSYTVYNEQF
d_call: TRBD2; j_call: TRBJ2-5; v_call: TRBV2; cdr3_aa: ASTIGTNQETQY
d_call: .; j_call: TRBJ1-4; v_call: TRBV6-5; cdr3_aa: ASARGTTNEKLF
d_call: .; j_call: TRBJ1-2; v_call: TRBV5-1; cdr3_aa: ASSFGQGYGYT
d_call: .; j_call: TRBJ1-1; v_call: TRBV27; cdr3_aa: ASRIYGQYTEAF
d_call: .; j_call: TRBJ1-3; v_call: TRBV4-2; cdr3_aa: ASSPRLGQSSGNTIY
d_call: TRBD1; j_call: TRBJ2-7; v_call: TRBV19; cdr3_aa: ASSIGQGRDEQY
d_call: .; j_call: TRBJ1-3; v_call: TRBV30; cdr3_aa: AWSVQSGNTIY
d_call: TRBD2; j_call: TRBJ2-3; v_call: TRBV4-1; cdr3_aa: ASSPGLAGGPTDTQY
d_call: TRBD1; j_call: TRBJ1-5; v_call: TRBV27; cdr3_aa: ASSPQGGLYQPQH
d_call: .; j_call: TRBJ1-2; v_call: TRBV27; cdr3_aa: ASSFQAFTNYGYT
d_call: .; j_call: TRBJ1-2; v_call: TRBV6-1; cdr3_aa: ASSGGRSGLPRDGYT
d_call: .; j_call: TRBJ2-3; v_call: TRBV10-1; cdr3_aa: ASSPSARDTQY
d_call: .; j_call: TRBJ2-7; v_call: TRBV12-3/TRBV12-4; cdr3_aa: ASSLGGVGRQY